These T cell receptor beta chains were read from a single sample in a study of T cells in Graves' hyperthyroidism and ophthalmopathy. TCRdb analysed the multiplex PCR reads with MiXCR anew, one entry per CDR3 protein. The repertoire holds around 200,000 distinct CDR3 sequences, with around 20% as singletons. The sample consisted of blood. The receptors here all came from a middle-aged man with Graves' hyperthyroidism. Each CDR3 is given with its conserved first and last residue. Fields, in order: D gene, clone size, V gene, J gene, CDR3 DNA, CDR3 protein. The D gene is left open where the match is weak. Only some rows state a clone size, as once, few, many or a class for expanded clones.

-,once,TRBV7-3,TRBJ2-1,TGTGCCAGCAGCGCCGGGACTGTGGCTGAGCAGTTCTTC,CASSAGTVAEQFF
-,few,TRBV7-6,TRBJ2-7,TGTGCCAGCAGCTTAGTTTCCCCAAACCTGGGGGAGCAGTACTTC,CASSLVSPNLGEQYF
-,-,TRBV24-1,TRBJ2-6,TGTGCCACCAGTGATTCGGATACAGGCTACTTAAGCTCTGGGGCCAACGTCCTGACTTTC,CATSDSDTGYLSSGANVLTF
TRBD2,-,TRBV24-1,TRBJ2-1,TGTGCCACCAGTGACCGGAACCCGGGACTAGCGGGGTACAATGAGCAGTTCTTC,CATSDRNPGLAGYNEQFF
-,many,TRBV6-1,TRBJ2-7,TGTGCCAGCAATGGTGGGCAGAACGACGAGCAGTACTTC,CASNGGQNDEQYF
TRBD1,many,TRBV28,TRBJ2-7,TGTGCCAGCAGCCCTCGACAGGGAGACGAGCAGTACTTC,CASSPRQGDEQYF
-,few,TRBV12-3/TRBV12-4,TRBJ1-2,TGTGCCAGCAGTTTAGGGGACGGCTATGGCTACACCTTC,CASSLGDGYGYTF
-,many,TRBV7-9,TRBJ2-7,TGTGCCAGCAGCTTTTCCAGAAACTCCTACGAGCAGTACTTC,CASSFSRNSYEQYF
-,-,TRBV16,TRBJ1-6,TGTGCCAGCAGCCTACACGCCAGGGGAGGCGGTTCACCCCTCCACTTT,CASSLHARGGGSPLHF
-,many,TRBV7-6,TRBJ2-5,TGTGCCAGCAGCTTATGGAGGGCGGGGCACGAGACCCAGTACTTC,CASSLWRAGHETQYF
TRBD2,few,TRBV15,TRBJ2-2,TGTGCCACCAGCAACTTTATGGGACTAGCGGGGGCGAACACCGGGGAGCTGTTTTTT,CATSNFMGLAGANTGELFF
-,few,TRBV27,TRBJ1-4,TGTGCCAGCAGTTTCGGCGTTGGGGGAGGAAAACTGTTTTTT,CASSFGVGGGKLFF
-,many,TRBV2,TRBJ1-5,TGTGCCAGCAGTAGGGGGTCGGCTCAGCCCCAGCATTTT,CASSRGSAQPQHF
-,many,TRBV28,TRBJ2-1,TGTGCCAGTCATTCAGGTAATGAGCAGTTCTTC,CASHSGNEQFF
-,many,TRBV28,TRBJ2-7,TGTGCCAGCAGCACGACTCCCTACGAGCAGTACTTC,CASSTTPYEQYF
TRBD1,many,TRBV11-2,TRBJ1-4,TGTGCCAGCAGCTTTTCAGGGGGCGGTGAAAAACTGTTTTTT,CASSFSGGGEKLFF
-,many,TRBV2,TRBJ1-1,TGTGCCAGCGCTAGTCAGTTGAACACTGAAGCTTTCTTT,CASASQLNTEAFF
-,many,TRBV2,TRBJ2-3,TGTGCCAGCGGGTATGGGCACACAGATACGCAGTATTTT,CASGYGHTDTQYF
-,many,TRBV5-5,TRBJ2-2,TGTGCCAGCAGCTTGGTATGGGGCCGGAACACCGGGGAGCTGTTTTTT,CASSLVWGRNTGELFF
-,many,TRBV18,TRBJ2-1,TGTGCCAGCTCTCGGACGGATGAGCAGTTCTTC,CASSRTDEQFF
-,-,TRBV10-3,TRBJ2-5,TGTGCCACCAGAACCAACCGGGAGGAGACCCAGTACTTC,CATRTNREETQYF
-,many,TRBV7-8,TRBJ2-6,TGTGCCAGCAGCTTAGGGGGGCGGGGGCCTGGGGCCAACGTCCTGACTTTC,CASSLGGRGPGANVLTF
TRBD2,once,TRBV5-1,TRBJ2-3,TGCGCCAGCAGCCAGAGGAGGCTAGCGGGGAGGGCGGGCACAGATACGCAGTATTTT,CASSQRRLAGRAGTDTQYF
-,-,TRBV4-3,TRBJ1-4,TGCGCCAGCAGCCAAGATGGCGGAGAAAAACTGTTTTTT,CASSQDGGEKLFF
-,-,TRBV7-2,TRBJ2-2,TGTGCCAGCAGCTTATCACAAGCGTACACCGGGGAGCTGTTTTTT,CASSLSQAYTGELFF
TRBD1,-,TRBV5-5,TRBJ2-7,TGTGCCAGCAGCTCACCGGACAGGGCAAGCGAGCAGTACTTC,CASSSPDRASEQYF
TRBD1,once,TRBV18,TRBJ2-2,TGTGCCAGCTCACTTAAAAACCGGGACAGCCTCCGAGAGCTGTTTTTT,CASSLKNRDSLRELFF
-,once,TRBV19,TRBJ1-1,TGTGCCAGTAGTATAGCCAGGGCGAACACTGAAGCTTTCTTT,CASSIARANTEAFF
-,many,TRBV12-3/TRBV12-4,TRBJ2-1,TGTGCCAGCAGTTTAGATCCTAGCGTAGATGAGCAGTTCTTC,CASSLDPSVDEQFF
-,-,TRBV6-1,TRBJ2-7,TGTGCCAGCAGAGGACAGGACTACTCCTACGAGCAGTACTTC,CASRGQDYSYEQYF
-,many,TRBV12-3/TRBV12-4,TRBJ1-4,TGTGCCAGCAGTACAGCGGGGGCAAATGAAAAACTGTTTTTT,CASSTAGANEKLFF
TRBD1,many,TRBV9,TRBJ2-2,TGTGCCAGCAGCGCTTGGGACAGGGGTCGTGACACCGGGGAGCTGTTTTTT,CASSAWDRGRDTGELFF
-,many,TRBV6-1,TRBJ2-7,TGTGCCAGCACCGAGGGGGGCCCCACCTCCTACGAGCAGTACTTC,CASTEGGPTSYEQYF
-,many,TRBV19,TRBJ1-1,TGTGCCAGTAGTATAGTATTTTCGACAACTGAAGCTTTCTTT,CASSIVFSTTEAFF
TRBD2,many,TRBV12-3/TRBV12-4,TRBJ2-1,TGTGCCAGCAGCGCCCCAACTAGCGGATACAATGAGCAGTTCTTC,CASSAPTSGYNEQFF
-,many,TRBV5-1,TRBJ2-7,TGCGCCAGCAGCCCGGGATTGACCTACGAGCAGTACTTC,CASSPGLTYEQYF
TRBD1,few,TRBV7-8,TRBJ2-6,TGTGCCAGCAGCCGCTGGACAGGGGTGGACGGGGCCAACGTCCTGACTTTC,CASSRWTGVDGANVLTF
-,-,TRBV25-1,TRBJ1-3,TGTGCCAGCAGTGAATCGGGGGAGAACACCATATATTTT,CASSESGENTIYF
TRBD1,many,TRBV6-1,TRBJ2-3,TGTGCCAGCAGTAAGCCGACAGGGGGTGATACGCAGTATTTT,CASSKPTGGDTQYF